A selection of T cell receptor beta chains follows, all from one sample in a study of shared clonotypes between healthy human individuals. Data came from immunoSEQ multiplex PCR; TCRdb stores just in-frame clones and leaves some out. The profile shows 2 million to 2.5 million clones, more than 90% of them singletons. The specimen was naive CD4+ T cells sorted from blood. The receptors stem from a man younger than 35 in good health. Each CDR3 is given without its conserved first and last residue.

V gene: TRBV2
J gene: TRBJ1-5
CDR3 protein: ASSDQGHQPQH

V gene: TRBV9
J gene: TRBJ2-6
CDR3 protein: ASSVDGAGANVLT

V gene: TRBV5-6
J gene: TRBJ2-2
CDR3 protein: ASSFDDSNTGELF

V gene: TRBV5-4
J gene: TRBJ1-4
CDR3 protein: ASSFYGPGEKLF

V gene: TRBV7-8
J gene: TRBJ2-7
CDR3 protein: ASSLPTLTYEQY

V gene: TRBV6-6
J gene: TRBJ2-5
CDR3 protein: ASSYGTRTAQETQY

V gene: TRBV28
J gene: TRBJ2-7
CDR3 protein: ASSQGTSGSHY

V gene: TRBV7-2
J gene: TRBJ2-1
CDR3 protein: ASSLMGEQF

V gene: TRBV10-3
J gene: TRBJ1-1
CDR3 protein: AISAGTQVPEAF

V gene: TRBV12-5
J gene: TRBJ2-1
CDR3 protein: ASVGGTYNEQF

V gene: TRBV13
J gene: TRBJ1-6
CDR3 protein: ASSLGQGQGHSPLH

V gene: TRBV16
J gene: TRBJ1-6
CDR3 protein: ASSSPDRAKSPLH

V gene: TRBV2
J gene: TRBJ2-5
CDR3 protein: ASGGGRVVSQY

V gene: TRBV5-4
J gene: TRBJ2-5
CDR3 protein: ASSPGPEETQY

V gene: TRBV7-2
J gene: TRBJ2-7
CDR3 protein: ASSPGQVSSYEQY

V gene: TRBV2
J gene: TRBJ2-2
CDR3 protein: ASSLAGGDTGELF

V gene: TRBV5-1
J gene: TRBJ2-7
CDR3 protein: ASSIHSSYEQY

V gene: TRBV6-5
J gene: TRBJ2-7
CDR3 protein: ASSRGRSSYEQY

V gene: TRBV5-1
J gene: TRBJ2-7
CDR3 protein: ASSLISSEPPYEQY

V gene: TRBV28
J gene: TRBJ1-1
CDR3 protein: ASSLGGLVTEAF

V gene: TRBV9
J gene: TRBJ2-7
CDR3 protein: ASSVGMSEGAYEQY

V gene: TRBV18
J gene: TRBJ1-2
CDR3 protein: ASSTNYGYT

V gene: TRBV10-3
J gene: TRBJ2-7
CDR3 protein: AISPGVSYEQY

V gene: TRBV5-1
J gene: TRBJ2-1
CDR3 protein: ASSLEAGGHNEQF

V gene: TRBV5-4
J gene: TRBJ2-5
CDR3 protein: ASSLDLAGQETQY

V gene: TRBV20-1
J gene: TRBJ1-2
CDR3 protein: SANTAYGYT

V gene: TRBV5-1
J gene: TRBJ1-3
CDR3 protein: ASSFGGGNTIY

V gene: TRBV30
J gene: TRBJ2-7
CDR3 protein: AWSSGAGASYEQY